The 10 T cell receptor beta chains below were found in one sample sequenced in a study of identifying expanded T cells in peripheral blood. The assay was immunoSEQ multiplex PCR, and TCRdb's table has in-frame clones only and misses some. The sample carries more than 95,000 clones, about four fifths recorded once. The source material was blood. The receptors shown here come from a person aged 18 to 70 in good health.

This clone showed up just once. The chain recombines TRBV13 with TRBJ2-5, with D possibly being TRBD1 (6 bases). In germline, CDR1 is PRHDT, CDR2 FYEKMQ (reference sequence). The CDR3 spans 14 residues. V was trimmed by 4 bases and J by 2 bases, leaving 11 bases between them. The CDR3 here is CASSWVGTQETQYF. The CDR3 nucleotides are TGTGCCAGCAGCTGGGTCGGGACACAAGAGACCCAGTACTTC.

CDR3 in amino acids: CASSEAGRENEQFF. The CDR3, as DNA: TGTGCCAGCAGTGAGGCAGGGAGGGAGAATGAGCAGTTCTTC. The rearrangement uses TRBV27 and TRBJ2-1, with 7 bases lining up with TRBD2. The CDR3 totals 14 residues. After removal of 5 bases from V and 7 bases from J, the junction contained 8 bases not matched to a gene. Germline V gene sequence: CDR1 MNHEY, CDR2 SMNVEV (reference sequence).

The chain links TRBV12-5 to TRBJ1-2; the match to TRBD1 covers 10 bases. Germline values: CDR1 LGHNT, CDR2 FRNRAP. This CDR3 has 15 residues. Trimming cost V 0 bases and J 8 bases; bases outside gene matches: 6. The CDR3 protein is CASGLVFGTGDGYTF. In DNA, the CDR3 is TGTGCTAGTGGTTTGGTCTTCGGGACAGGGGACGGCTACACCTTC.

The J gene is TRBJ2-5, the V gene TRBV18; TRBD1 might be the D (6 bases). The CDR3 totals 16 residues. Germline V gives CDR1 KGHSH, CDR2 LQKENI. Trimming left V 2 bases short and J 2 bases short, with 15 bases between. The CDR3 here is CASSPRNREAQETQYF. CDR3 in DNA: TGTGCCAGCTCACCAAGGAACAGGGAAGCACAAGAGACCCAGTACTTC.

V is TRBV13 and J is TRBJ2-2; 8 bases fit TRBD2. Per the germline V gene, CDR1 is PRHDT and CDR2 is FYEKMQ (reference sequence). This CDR3 is built from 15 residues. The J segment lost 7 bases and the V segment lost 2 bases, leaving 6 bases of the junction unmatched. Here the CDR3 reads CASSLPGGPNGELFF. In DNA form, the CDR3 reads TGTGCCAGCAGCTTACCGGGGGGGCCGAACGGGGAGCTGTTTTTT.

This sequence joins TRBV10-2 and TRBJ2-1; 10 nucleotides match TRBD2. With 6 bases clipped from V and 3 bases from J, the junction kept 2 bases outside the gene matches. Germline V gene sequence: CDR1 WSHSY, CDR2 SAAADI. This CDR3 is built from 14 residues. CDR3 coding DNA: TGCGCCAGCAGCTTAGCGGGGGGCTACAATGAGCAGTTCTTC. Encoded protein: CASSLAGGYNEQFF.

J is TRBJ1-5 and V is TRBV7-2; 9 bases are shared with TRBD1. With V trimmed by 5 bases and J by 4 bases, 6 bases remained unmatched. Germline V gene sequence: CDR1 SGHTA, CDR2 FQGNSA. CDR3 length: 15 amino acids. The DNA for the CDR3 is TGTGCCAGCAGCACCGACAGGGGGTGGAATCAGCCCCAGCATTTT. Residues: CASSTDRGWNQPQHF.

This clone has more than one count but fewer than ten. The chain is built from TRBV7-8 and TRBJ1-4; D remains unclear. Germline V CDR1 and CDR2: SGHVS, FQNEAQ. Trimming removed 0 bases from V and 6 bases from J, with 8 bases in between. The CDR3 consists of 14 residues. The CDR3 protein is CASSLAPRDEKLFF. The CDR3 DNA sequence: TGTGCCAGCAGCTTAGCTCCGAGAGATGAAAAACTGTTTTTT. The full variable domain, with the rest looked up from reference TRBV7-8 and TRBJ1-4, is GAGVSQSPRYKVAKRGQDVALRCDPISGHVSLFWYQQALGQGPEFLTYFQNEAQLDKSGLPSDRFFAERPEGSVSTLKIQRTQQEDSAVYLCASSLAPRDEKLFFGSGTQLSVL.

This clone was counted many times. This chain connects TRBV6-5 to TRBJ1-6; D unclear. From germline, CDR1 is MNHEY and CDR2 SVGAGI. The CDR3 has 12 amino acids. Deletions cut 8 bases from V and 13 bases from J, with 15 bases between. CDR3 sequence reads: CASRQASLPLHF. The CDR3 region has the DNA TGTGCCAGCCGGCAGGCTTCTTTGCCCCTCCACTTT.

The chain links TRBV6-8 to TRBJ2-2; TRBD2 aligns across 8 bases. The CDR3 has 19 residues. Germline loops: CDR1 MNHGY, CDR2 SAAAGT. J gave up 1 base and V 0 bases, and 10 bases lay outside the gene matches. The CDR3 DNA follows: TGTGCCAGCAGTTACTCGATGTTCCCTAGCGGGCAGAACACCGGGGAGCTGTTTTTT. Protein: CASSYSMFPSGQNTGELFF.